This TCR beta chain was sequenced for a study of T-cell reconstitution after alpha-beta-depleted transplantation in children. The CDR3 extends over 15 amino acids. The J segment lost 3 bases and the V segment lost 3 bases, leaving 5 bases of the junction unmatched. The germline V gene encodes CDR1 SGHRS and CDR2 YFSETQ. Unique molecular identifiers were incorporated into the prepared TCRbeta library. TCRdb independently ran MiXCR on the PCR reads; one entry per CDR3 protein. The table records 350,000 to 500,000 distinct CDR3 sequences, 43% of them present only once. Findings of the study overall: At one year after transplant, newly produced T cells mostly accounted for T-cell counts and diversity. The study reportedly traced alpha-beta T cells about two months after transplant to several hundred expanded graft clones. Surviving recipient cells, namely T cells and thymic progenitors, were the source of high day-60 TCRbeta diversity in some patients.

This clonotype occurred a few times. The antigen remains unidentified. The sequence derives from a girl aged 2-10 years with aplastic anemia, due to receive a stem cell transplant. Specimen: PBMCs, collected before TCRalphabeta/CD19-depleted stem cell transplant. The chain joins TRBV5-1 to TRBJ1-2; 10 bases line up with TRBD1. The DNA of the CDR3 is TGCGCCAGCAGCTCCGCCGGGACAGGGGACTATGGCTACACCTTC. Amino acids: CASSSAGTGDYGYTF.